This TCR beta chain derives from a study of blood T cells in healthy people across ages (dated by TCRdb to between 2014 and 2017). For context, the study as a whole: Template switching captured roughly one uniquely barcoded TCR beta cDNA molecule per two T cells in model experiments. The study measured age-related changes in TCR beta repertoire diversity using deep sequencing normalized with unique cDNA molecular identifiers. To avoid experimental bias, donors of different ages were randomly spread across the sequencing lanes. Two additional independent replicas of 1 million unique cDNA reads from the same blood draw were analyzed for two donors (one aged 18 to 30 and one aged 80 or older). Four age groups were formed from the donors: young (average 16 years), middle-aged (roughly 38), aged (over 55) and long-lived (about 75).

The germline V gene (reference sequence) provides CDR1 DFQATT and CDR2 SNEGSKA. Trimmed from V: 1 base; trimmed from J: 6 bases; junction bases lacking a gene match: 7. The CDR3 covers 16 residues, taking in both the cysteine and the phenylalanine. Only the CDR3 DNA is retained, 48 bases long and in frame from the first base. Donors were a few dozen systemically healthy Caucasian individuals from Russia aged roughly 6 to 90 years. Roughly 11 milliliters of peripheral blood were drawn from each donor into EDTA-treated Vacutainer tubes. PBMCs were isolated by Ficoll-Paque density-gradient centrifugation, with at least 6 million obtained per sample. Trizol reagent was used to extract total RNA from PBMCs, with at least 6 micrograms per sample. Naive CD45RAhigh/CD27high T cell percentages were measured by flow cytometry on a PBMC aliquot from every donor. Paper-wide results and their limitations: Conclusive comparison of naive and antigen-experienced compartments was prevented by the profiling of bulk unsorted PBMCs. Because donor CMV infection status was unknown, age-related changes in expanded clonotypes were potentially confounded. As age increased, observed TCR beta diversity per million T cells dropped in a roughly linear way, and a significant reduction was already evident by age around 41. A strong correlation was found between observed TCR beta diversity and the percentage of naive T cells measured by flow cytometry. Estimates of total diversity from one million sequenced T cells were regarded as lower bounds and underestimates. Compared with the aged group, more naive CD4+ T cells, fewer expanded clones and increased TCR diversity were shown by the long-lived group, suggesting age selection.

This clonotype was observed a handful of times. Its antigen remains unidentified. Base qualities are not recorded, but no much larger clone differs from it by a single base. The library relied on 5' RACE. The sample was run on an Illumina HiSeq 2500. A second PCR of roughly 7 to 12 cycles was run with a J-beta primer mix and a sample-barcoded 5' primer. Each TCR beta cDNA molecule received a unique molecular identifier from a template-switch 5' adaptor carrying 12 random nucleotides. Each sample yielded at least 2.5 million CDR3-containing paired-end reads. All of the RNA was converted into first-strand cDNA using the Mint cDNA synthesis kit, with a TRBC-specific oligonucleotide serving as the primer. Following uracil-DNA glycosylase treatment, all cDNA underwent a first 18-cycle PCR with the universal primers M1SS and BC2_uni_R. Under the source paper's analysis protocol: Normalization of each sample was performed by random selection of 1 million high-quality reads, each carrying a distinct molecular identifier. Instead of being binned into consensus sequences, reads that shared molecular identifiers were thrown out. MiTCR, set to a Q25 quality threshold and the strictest error-elimination algorithm, was used for CDR3 identification, clonotype clustering and error correction. A nonparametric unseen species model with Euler transformation was used to estimate lower-bound total TCR beta diversity. TCRdb trimmed the raw reads at Q25, called clones with MiXCR and kept productive beta chains. Each entry is one CDR3 protein sequence, shown with its most common DNA and genes. In this record, the V and J calls reflect TCRdb's handling and not the investigators' own analysis. The sample table holds over a million distinct CDR3 sequences, of which 45% were seen once. The ten most abundant clones make up approximately 19% of the sample.

This receptor was identified in a woman aged 55-69 years in good health. The specimen was blood. Recombination linked TRBV20-1 to TRBJ2-7; TRBD2 fits 15 bases in the junction. Here the CDR3 is given as CSARGGLAGGPFEQYF. Read as DNA, the sequence is TGCAGTGCTAGAGGAGGACTAGCGGGAGGGCCGTTCGAGCAGTACTTC.